Following are 10 T cell receptor beta chains from one sample sequenced in a study of blood T cell repertoires in COVID-19. Generated by immunoSEQ multiplex PCR, the TCRdb table keeps only in-frame clones and is missing some. In the table there are approximately 250,000 clones, roughly 90% of which are singletons. Sequenced input: PBMCs or T cells enriched from blood (not recorded which). These receptors were collected from a man in his forties who had been exposed to COVID-19.

The chain couples TRBV19 to TRBJ1-6; the D gene is possibly TRBD1 (6 bases). The germline V and J ends were trimmed by 9 bases and 10 bases, with 25 bases remaining between them. Germline values: CDR1 LNHDA, CDR2 SQIVND (reference sequence). This CDR3 spans 16 amino acids. For the CDR3, the DNA is TGTGCCAGCAGGGCGGGCAGGGGACTATCGGACTCACCCCTCCACTTT. As protein: CASRAGRGLSDSPLHF.

The chain carries TRBV3-1 (or the pseudogene TRBV3-2) and TRBJ2-1, with D uncertain. Germline CDR1 reads LGHDT; CDR2 reads YNNKEL (reference sequence). V shed 1 base and J shed 3 bases, with 10 bases lying between them. The CDR3 runs to 15 residues. CDR3: CASSQVWADYNEQFF. CDR3 sequence (DNA): TGTGCCAGCAGCCAAGTATGGGCCGACTACAATGAGCAGTTCTTC.

This sequence joins TRBV28 and TRBJ2-7; D uncertain. The CDR3 consists of 11 residues. With 10 bases removed from V and 6 bases from J, the gap between germline ends came to 13 bases. The germline CDR1 and CDR2 sequences are MDHEN and SYDVKM. The DNA of the CDR3 is TGTGCCACCTACGACTCGAGCGAGCAGTACTTC. It codes for CATYDSSEQYF.

The chain carries TRBV10-2 and TRBJ1-2; 8 nucleotides agree with TRBD1. CDR1 is WSHSY, CDR2 SAAADI, per germline. J lost 5 bases, V lost 0 bases, and 8 bases had no gene match. CDR3 length: 16 amino acids. The CDR3 sequence: CASSESLAGGEYGYTF. The CDR3 nucleotides read TGCGCCAGCAGTGAGTCCCTGGCAGGGGGCGAGTATGGCTACACCTTC.

The chain has TRBV5-5 and TRBJ2-1, with D tentatively TRBD1 (5 bases). The V end was cut by 4 bases, the J end by 6 bases, with 8 bases between. This CDR3 region has 12 residues. Germline V lookup: CDR1 SGHKS, CDR2 YYEKEE (reference sequence). The CDR3 DNA reads TGTGCCAGCAGCCCTACAGGCAATGAGCAGTTCTTC. It specifies CASSPTGNEQFF.

V gene TRBV10-3 combines with J gene TRBJ2-7; possibly TRBD2 for D (6 bases). The CDR3 totals 16 residues. The V gene lost 4 bases and the J gene lost 6 bases, with 22 bases spanning the gap. The germline gives CDR1 ENHRY, CDR2 SYGVKD. The CDR3 DNA sequence: TGTGCCATCAGTGGGGATCGGCGGGACCAATCCAGCGAGCAGTACTTC. Its translation: CAISGDRRDQSSEQYF.

The V and J genes are TRBV28 and TRBJ1-5; D is ambiguous. This CDR3 spans 13 amino acids. In germline, CDR1 is MDHEN, CDR2 SYDVKM. The V end lost 8 bases, the J end lost 0 bases, and 8 bases lay between the germline ends. CDR3 nucleotides: TGTGCCAGCTCTCCAGATAGCAATCAGCCCCAGCATTTT. This translates into CASSPDSNQPQHF.

J is TRBJ2-5 and V is TRBV7-3; 10 bases agree with TRBD1. V lost 5 bases and J lost 4; bases outside the gene matches: 4. The CDR3 length is 14 residues. Germline CDR1 and CDR2: SGHTA and FQGTGA. The CDR3 region is CASSLGTGAETQYF. CDR3 bases: TGTGCCAGCAGCCTAGGGACAGGGGCAGAGACCCAGTACTTC.

The rearrangement joins TRBV7-9 to TRBJ1-6, with 9 positions matching TRBD1. The germline CDR1 and CDR2 sequences are SEHNR and FQNEAQ (reference sequence). V lost 4 bases to trimming and J lost 10 bases; unmatched junction nucleotides: 5. CDR3 size: 14 residues. Here the CDR3 DNA reads TGTGCCAGCAGCTGGACAGGGGAGGCGTCACCCCTCCACTTT. Its translation is CASSWTGEASPLHF.

V usage is TRBV5-1 and J usage is TRBJ1-1, with D tentatively TRBD1 (5 bases). CDR1 is SGHRS, CDR2 YFSETQ, per germline. CDR3 length: 14 amino acids. The V end lost 4 bases, the J end lost 2 bases, and 12 bases lay between the germline ends. The CDR3 nucleotides read TGCGCCAGCAGCGTGGGACTCTTAAACACTGAAGCTTTCTTT. It codes for CASSVGLLNTEAFF.